The entry below gives a single T cell receptor beta chain sequence along with its context. Its target is not known. These data are taken from a study of cytotoxic CD8 clonotypes in ibrutinib-treated CLL. Germline V gives CDR1 LNHDA, CDR2 SQIVND (reference sequence). V was trimmed by 3 bases and J by 8 bases, leaving 10 bases between them. This CDR3 has 13 amino acids. Study-wide points: Public clonotypes occurred uncommonly; on treatment, they contracted or remained stable. Sustained-remission patients were sampled at one set of times and progressing patients at different ones.

Investigators sought sequencing depths of between 1 in 200,000 and 1 in 1 million T cells. Method: immunoSEQ multiplex PCR; TCRdb's copy keeps in-frame clones and lacks some. The sample includes about 140,000 clones, approximately 90% of them seen just once. Here the sequenced sample was PBMCs, taken after 12 months of ibrutinib treatment. This chain joins TRBV19 and TRBJ1-4, with a tentative D call TRBD1 (5 bases). The TCR originated in a human donor with chronic lymphocytic leukemia. The DNA for the CDR3 is TGTGCCAGTAGTATCCAGGGAAGCGAAAAACTGTTTTTT. Protein sequence: CASSIQGSEKLFF. The full variable domain, with the rest looked up from reference TRBV19 and TRBJ1-4, is DGGITQSPKYLFRKEGQNVTLSCEQNLNHDAMYWYRQDPGQGLRLIYYSQIVNDFQKGDIAEGYSVSREKKESFPLTVTSAQKNPTAFYLCASSIQGSEKLFFGSGTQLSVL.